The 28 T cell receptor beta chains below were found in one sample sequenced in a study of T cell repertoires in cytomegalovirus infection. TCRdb independently ran MiXCR on the reads; one entry per CDR3 protein. The sample lists about 330,000 distinct CDR3 sequences; over 7.5% were seen once. Sequenced: PBMCs. The source of these receptors is a human donor in good health (CMV status not recorded). Some clones in this sample may be carry-over from other donors' samples.

This clonotype has a count of ten or more. CDR3 DNA: TGCAGTGCTAGTAACAGGGGGGAGACTATCGGAGGCTACACCTTC. It specifies CSASNRGETIGGYTF. The J gene is TRBJ1-2, the V gene TRBV20-1; 8 bases align to TRBD1. The CDR3 spans 15 residues. With 3 bases clipped from V and 8 bases from J, the junction kept 14 bases outside the gene matches. Germline V gene sequence: CDR1 DFQATT, CDR2 SNEGSKA (reference sequence).

This chain uses TRBV5-6 with TRBJ1-5, with TRBD1 matching 7 bases. CDR1 and CDR2 from the germline V gene are SGHDT and YYEEEE. This CDR3 is built from 16 residues. The V gene end was trimmed by 4 bases and the J gene end by 7 bases; junction bases not matched to a gene: 14. In nucleotides, the CDR3 is TGTGCCAGCAGCCTTCGATCGGGACAGTTACGACAGCCCCAGCATTTT. Translation gives CASSLRSGQLRQPQHF.

This sequence joins TRBV6-1 and TRBJ2-5; the match to TRBD2 covers 9 bases. From germline, CDR1 is MNHNS and CDR2 SASEGT. The ends lost 8 bases at V and 7 bases at J; junction bases unmatched: 14. The length of the CDR3 is 15 residues. The CDR3 DNA reads TGTGCCAGCTCCTCCGCGGGGGGGCGTCGGGGGACCCAGTACTTC. It yields the protein CASSSAGGRRGTQYF.

This clonotype appeared many times. The gene calls are TRBV7-2 and TRBJ1-6, with 8 bases identical to TRBD1. J was trimmed by 3 bases and V by 3 bases; bases with no gene match: 1. The CDR3 sequence is 15 residues long. The germline CDR1 and CDR2 sequences are SGHTA and FQGNSA. The CDR3 sequence is CASSFTGGYNSPLHF. The CDR3 region has the DNA TGTGCCAGCAGCTTCACAGGGGGCTATAATTCACCCCTCCACTTT.

This chain connects TRBV19 to TRBJ1-1, with a weak D call TRBD1 (6 bases). Germline V gene lookup returns CDR1 LNHDA and CDR2 SQIVND (reference sequence). CDR3 length: 10 amino acids. Trimming took 9 bases from V and 11 from J, leaving 13 bases between them. CDR3 sequence reads: CASAGVQAFF. The CDR3 region has the DNA TGTGCCAGCGCAGGGGTGCAGGCTTTCTTT.

The sample holds many counts of this clonotype. The chain links TRBV7-2 to TRBJ2-3; the match to TRBD2 covers 8 bases. This CDR3 is 15 amino acids long. V shed 6 bases, J shed 6 bases, and the junction held 11 bases outside the gene matches. Looked up from germline, CDR1 is SGHTA and CDR2 is FQGNSA. The CDR3 nucleotides are TGTGCCAGCAGGATGCGGGGGGACCCTTCGGATACGCAGTATTTT. Its translation: CASRMRGDPSDTQYF.

The table lists this clonotype with many counts. The V call is TRBV7-6, the J call TRBJ1-2, with 8 positions matching TRBD1. Germline CDR1 is SGHVS and CDR2 is FNYEAQ. The CDR3 totals 13 residues. V dropped 4 bases and J dropped 4; count of bases not matched to a gene: 2. This CDR3 is CASSSGQGYGYTF. The DNA for the CDR3 is TGTGCCAGCAGCTCAGGACAGGGCTATGGCTACACCTTC.

This clonotype was seen repeatedly, ten times or more. The chain combines TRBV7-2 with TRBJ2-4; weak D call: TRBD1 (6 bases). CDR1 and CDR2 from the germline V gene are SGHTA and FQGNSA. Between the trimmed V and J ends, which lost 2 bases and 7 bases, there was a span of 9 bases. CDR3 length equals 13 residues. The CDR3 here is CASSLYQGNIQYF. In DNA, the CDR3 is TGTGCCAGCAGCTTATATCAGGGGAACATTCAGTACTTC.

CDR3 sequence: CASRSPGQGGEETQYF. DNA of the CDR3: TGTGCCAGCAGATCACCGGGGCAAGGGGGAGAAGAGACCCAGTACTTC. The chain recombines TRBV7-3 with TRBJ2-5; D might be TRBD1 (6 bases). Germline V gene data show CDR1 as SGHTA and CDR2 as FQGTGA. The germline V and J ends were trimmed by 6 bases and 3 bases, with 20 bases remaining between them. The CDR3 contains 16 residues.

This clonotype was observed many times. This rearrangement joins TRBV11-2 to TRBJ2-7, with D possibly TRBD1 on 8 matching bases. This CDR3 comprises 13 residues. Germline assignment: CDR1 SGHAT and CDR2 FQNNGV. V shed 4 bases and J shed 12 bases, with 19 bases lying between them. CDR3 bases: TGTGCCAGCAGCTCCGGACAGGGAGGGGTCCGGTACTTC. Amino acids: CASSSGQGGVRYF.

This chain connects TRBV6-1 to TRBJ2-2; TRBD1 matches 7 bases. Germline loops: CDR1 MNHNS, CDR2 SASEGT. This CDR3 has 16 amino acids. J gave up 7 bases and V 5 bases, and 13 bases lay outside the gene matches. CDR3 nucleotide sequence: TGTGCCAGCAGTTCCGGGACAGCCAACAGGGGCGGGGAGCTGTTTTTT. Translation: CASSSGTANRGGELFF.

There are a few counts of this clonotype. The rearrangement links TRBV4-2 to TRBJ2-1, with D possibly TRBD1 on 6 matching bases. CDR3 length equals 15 residues. The germline V gene encodes CDR1 LGHNA and CDR2 YNFKEQ. Trimming took off 2 bases at V and 3 bases at J, with 11 bases between the two ends. The CDR3 loop reads CASSQNRDNYNEQFF. CDR3 nucleotide sequence: TGTGCCAGCAGCCAAAACCGGGACAACTACAATGAGCAGTTCTTC.

This clonotype was seen ten or more times. The chain links TRBV7-2 to TRBJ2-5, with 11 bases aligning to TRBD2. The CDR3 length is 16 residues. From germline, CDR1 is SGHTA and CDR2 FQGNSA. The V segment lost 5 bases and the J segment 0 bases; nucleotides outside the gene matches: 5. CDR3 sequence (DNA): TGTGCCAGCAGCCTGAGGACTAGCGGGTACCAAGAGACCCAGTACTTC. Translation: CASSLRTSGYQETQYF.

This rearrangement joins TRBV28 to TRBJ2-3; 7 nucleotides line up with TRBD2. CDR1 is MDHEN and CDR2 is SYDVKM in the germline V gene. This CDR3 is 15 amino acids long. Trimming took 8 bases from V and 3 from J; bases not matched to a gene: 11. As DNA, the CDR3 is TGTGCCAGCGTATCAGCGAGCGGGGAGACAGATACGCAGTATTTT. Protein product: CASVSASGETDTQYF.

The V call is TRBV11-2, the J call TRBJ2-1; D possibly corresponds to TRBD1 (6 bases). With 5 bases removed from V and 10 bases from J, the gap between germline ends came to 15 bases. Germline loops: CDR1 SGHAT, CDR2 FQNNGV. The CDR3 spans 13 residues. CDR3: CASSLSGRGEQFF. CDR3 DNA: TGTGCCAGCAGCCTCTCTGGTAGGGGGGAGCAGTTCTTC. The variable domain in full, with the rest retrieved from reference TRBV11-2 and TRBJ2-1, is EAGVAQSPRYKIIEKRQSVAFWCNPISGHATLYWYQQILGQGPKLLIQFQNNGVVDDSQLPKDRFSAERLKGVDSTLKIQPAKLEDSAVYLCASSLSGRGEQFFGPGTRLTVL.

This clonotype was detected a few times. The chain uses TRBV7-2 and TRBJ2-2; D is unresolved. This CDR3 has 13 amino acids. The germline gives CDR1 SGHTA, CDR2 FQGNSA. Trimming shortened V by 5 bases and J by 7 bases, and 11 bases separated the two germline ends. CDR3 nucleotide sequence: TGTGCCAGCAGCCTAGGGTATGGCGGGGAGCTGTTTTTT. Its protein is CASSLGYGGELFF.

This rearrangement joins TRBV4-3 to TRBJ2-1, with D possibly matching TRBD2 (5 bases). CDR3 size: 14 residues. The germline V gene has CDR1 LGHNA and CDR2 YSLEER. V lost 0 bases and J lost 12, with 15 bases in between. The CDR3 nucleotides read TGCGCCAGCAGCCAAGATAGAGGGTTGGGTCTGCAGTTCTTC. Protein: CASSQDRGLGLQFF.

This clonotype occurred a few times. The genes are TRBV7-9 and TRBJ2-3; D perhaps matches TRBD2 (6 bases). CDR1 is SEHNR and CDR2 is FQNEAQ in the germline V gene (reference sequence). V gave up 5 bases and J gave up 6 bases, with 15 bases separating them. This CDR3 is built from 14 residues. The CDR3 reads CASSGGKGMDTQYF. The CDR3 region has the DNA TGTGCCAGCAGCGGAGGGAAGGGGATGGATACGCAGTATTTT.

This clonotype was found many times. This chain links TRBV12-3 or TRBV12-4 with TRBJ2-3; 7 bases match TRBD1. The ends lost 6 bases at V and 4 bases at J; junction bases unmatched: 10. This CDR3 is 15 amino acids long. CDR3 in DNA: TGTGCCAGCAGCCCCAACAGGGGCGGGTCAGATACGCAGTATTTT. As protein: CASSPNRGGSDTQYF.

The rearrangement joins TRBV6-5 to TRBJ1-3; D is unresolved. The CDR3 has 11 residues. Germline lookup yields CDR1 MNHEY and CDR2 SVGAGI. V was trimmed by 6 bases and J by 4 bases, leaving 4 bases between them. The CDR3, as DNA: TGTGCCAGCAGGGACGGAAACACCATATATTTT. Its protein product is CASRDGNTIYF.

The chain carries TRBV10-2 and TRBJ2-4, with D possibly TRBD2 on 6 matching bases. CDR1 and CDR2 from the germline V gene are WSHSY and SAAADI. The ends were cut back, 11 bases at V and 6 bases at J, with 11 bases in the middle. This CDR3 is 11 amino acids long. CDR3 coding DNA: TGCGCCGCGGCCGGGGGAAACATTCAGTACTTC. This sequence encodes CAAAGGNIQYF.

The count of this clonotype is one. The chain combines TRBV6-6 with TRBJ2-7; no firm D call. With 0 bases removed from V and 2 bases from J, the gap between germline ends came to 8 bases. CDR1 and CDR2 (germline): MNHNY, SVGAGI (reference sequence). This CDR3 spans 14 amino acids. The CDR3, as DNA: TGTGCCAGCAGTTACTCGTTCACTACCTACGAGCAGTACTTC. This translates into CASSYSFTTYEQYF.

The chain recombines TRBV6-2 or TRBV6-3 with TRBJ2-2, with D unclear. Trimming removed 5 bases at V and 6 bases at J, with 13 bases between. Per germline, CDR1 MNHEY and CDR2 SVGEGT. The CDR3 has 14 residues. CDR3 loop: CASSPLHFSGELFF. CDR3 nucleotides: TGTGCCAGCAGTCCTCTACATTTCTCCGGGGAGCTGTTTTTT.

This clonotype has ten or more counts. Because the CDR3's place on the DNA is in doubt, the DNA is left out and the CDR3 is given as listed by TCRdb. The gene calls are TRBV7-2 and TRBJ1-2; TRBD1, as called in the table, went unchecked against the DNA. Per the germline V gene, CDR1 is SGHTA and CDR2 is FQGNSA. From its first to its last residue, the CDR3 has 14 amino acids. The CDR3 protein is CASSWGTGAARVAF.

This clonotype was seen many times. The rearrangement uses TRBV7-2 and TRBJ1-3; unclear D gene. Germline values: CDR1 SGHTA, CDR2 FQGNSA. The V and J ends lost 1 base and 0 bases respectively, with 7 bases between them. The CDR3 covers 15 residues. The CDR3 DNA reads as TGTGCCAGCAGCTTAGATGCAGCCTCTGGAAACACCATATATTTT. This encodes CASSLDAASGNTIYF.

CDR3 sequence: CASSVVEREEKKLFF. The CDR3 DNA is TGTGCCAGCAGCGTAGTGGAAAGGGAAGAAAAAAAACTGTTTTTT. The chain links TRBV9 to TRBJ1-4; D gene ambiguous. CDR1 and CDR2 from the germline V gene are SGDLS and YYNGEE. Trimming took off 0 bases at V and 9 bases at J, with 15 bases between the two ends. The CDR3 consists of 15 residues.

Ten or more counts support this clonotype. The chain recombines TRBV7-3 with TRBJ2-3; 9 bases match TRBD1. Germline V lookup: CDR1 SGHTA, CDR2 FQGTGA. CDR3 length: 16 residues. Trimming removed 1 base from V and 3 bases from J; junction bases left unmatched: 5. The CDR3 here is CASSLNHRGPTDTQYF. The DNA of the CDR3 is TGTGCCAGCAGCTTAAATCACAGGGGGCCTACAGATACGCAGTATTTT.

This clonotype was seen at least ten times. The chain is built from TRBV28 and TRBJ2-7, with D maybe TRBD1 (6 bases). The V gene's germline CDR1 is MDHEN and CDR2 SYDVKM. CDR3 length: 13 amino acids. V lost 8 bases, J lost 6 bases, and 17 bases lay in between. CDR3 DNA: TGTGCCAGCCAGGGGCGTCCTGTTTTCGAGCAGTACTTC. This codes for CASQGRPVFEQYF. Complete variable domain (other parts from reference TRBV28 and TRBJ2-7): DVKVTQSSRYLVKRTGEKVFLECVQDMDHENMFWYRQDPGLGLRLIYFSYDVKMKEKGDIPEGYSVSREKKERFSLILESASTNQTSMYLCASQGRPVFEQYFGPGTRLTVT.